This T cell receptor beta chain is drawn from a study of blood T cells in healthy people across ages. Background on the study: About one barcoded TCR beta cDNA was captured per two T cells.

Germline V gene sequence: CDR1 MNHNY, CDR2 SVGAGI (reference sequence). With V trimmed by 0 bases and J by 4 bases, 9 bases remained unmatched. The CDR3 runs to 16 residues. For the second PCR, which ran for 7 to 11 cycles, a sample-barcoded 5' primer and a J-beta primer mix were used. Each of the cDNA molecules was tagged by a template-switch adaptor with 12 random nucleotides. MiXCR was run by TCRdb on the 5' RACE reads, yielding one entry per CDR3 protein. The table lists around 1,900,000 distinct CDR3 sequences, more than 35% of them singletons. In this sample, this clonotype turned up a few times. Its antigen is not known. Study results and limitations: Estimated diversity across one million T cells was deemed an underestimate.

The chain has TRBV6-6 and TRBJ2-7; 7 bases line up with TRBD2. The sequenced material came from blood. The source is a human donor in good health. The CDR3 region has the DNA TGTGCCAGCAGTTACTCAAGGGGAGGGGAGACTTACGAGCAGTACTTC. Protein product: CASSYSRGGETYEQYF.